This T cell receptor (beta chain) is from a study of cytomegalovirus exposure and HLA in healthy donors. About the study: As an earlier analysis found, about 179 million T cells yielded about 100 million unique TCR beta sequences. Study-wide results and caveats: On later analysis, the bulk of CMV-associated TCR beta chains appeared to be HLA-restricted.

CDR3 length: 16 amino acids. V trimming: 4 bases; J trimming: 0 bases; junction bases outside the gene matches: 3. The V gene's germline CDR1 is MNHEY and CDR2 SMNVEV (reference sequence). It was healthy bone marrow donors who served as donors. There were likely unrecorded immune exposures, though donors were nominally healthy when sampled. Primers: 60 Vbeta forward and 13 Jbeta reverse. Assay used: immunoSEQ multiplex PCR; TCRdb lists only in-frame clones, some missing. The data contain over 150,000 clones, 65% to 85% of them singletons. Notes on this clone: The antigen remains unidentified.

The chain has TRBV27 and TRBJ1-1; TRBD1 matches at 12 bases. The sequencing sample was made of PBMCs. This receptor was obtained from a man in his 60s in good health and CMV-seronegative. CDR3 in DNA: TGTGCCAGCAGTTCCGGGACAGGGGGCCTGAACACTGAAGCTTTCTTT. Its protein is CASSSGTGGLNTEAFF.